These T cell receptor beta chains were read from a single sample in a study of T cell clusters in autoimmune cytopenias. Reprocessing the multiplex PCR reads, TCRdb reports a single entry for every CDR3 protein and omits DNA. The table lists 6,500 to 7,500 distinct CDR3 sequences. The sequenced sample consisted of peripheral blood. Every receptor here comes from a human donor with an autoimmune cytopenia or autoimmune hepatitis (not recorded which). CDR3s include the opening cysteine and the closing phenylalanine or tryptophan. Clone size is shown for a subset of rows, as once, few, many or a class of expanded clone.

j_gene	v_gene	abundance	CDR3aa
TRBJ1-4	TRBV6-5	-	CASSGTQGAEKLFF
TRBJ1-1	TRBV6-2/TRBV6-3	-	CASSYSTGSEAFF
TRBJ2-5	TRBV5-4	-	CASSLVSGVGETQYF
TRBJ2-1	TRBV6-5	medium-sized	CASSYSSGSLRGQFF
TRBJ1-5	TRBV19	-	CASSLGNQPQHF
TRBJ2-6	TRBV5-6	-	CASSLGGPIPSGANVLTF
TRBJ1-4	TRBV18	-	CASSPGQGNEKLFF
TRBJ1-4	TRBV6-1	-	CASSELRANEKLFF
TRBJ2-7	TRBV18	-	CASSPATGGREQYF
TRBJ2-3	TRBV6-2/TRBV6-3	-	CASSTSGASTDTQYF
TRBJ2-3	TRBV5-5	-	CASKLAGLAGSTDTQYF
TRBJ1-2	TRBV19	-	CASSIANRGYGYTF
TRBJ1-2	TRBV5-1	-	CASSWGGDSNGYTF
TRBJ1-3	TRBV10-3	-	CAISVTAGNTIYF
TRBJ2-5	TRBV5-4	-	CASSLAASKETQYF
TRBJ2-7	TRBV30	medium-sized	CACMGVGYEQYF
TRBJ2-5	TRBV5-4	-	CASSLNGNQETQYF
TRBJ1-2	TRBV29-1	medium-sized	CSVSLGQEQYGYTF
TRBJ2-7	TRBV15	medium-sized	CATSGPGADYEQYF
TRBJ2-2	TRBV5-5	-	CASSSEPGQGVDTGELFF
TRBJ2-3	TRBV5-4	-	CAIQTGFPSGADTQYF
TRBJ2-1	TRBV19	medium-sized	CASSLQREALLGEQFF
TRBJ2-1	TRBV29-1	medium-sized	CSVGRGSNNEQFF
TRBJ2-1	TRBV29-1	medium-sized	CSVDGPSYNEQFF
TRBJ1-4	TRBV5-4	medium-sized	CASSTMTGVNEKLFF
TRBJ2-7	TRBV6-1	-	CASSENRAGEQYF
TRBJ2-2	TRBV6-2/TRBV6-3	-	CASSRSGAELFF
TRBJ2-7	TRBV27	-	CASSGRDSLLLYEQYF
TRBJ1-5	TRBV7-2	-	CASSLDAGGQPQHF
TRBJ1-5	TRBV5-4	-	CASSLGRPGRNQPQHF
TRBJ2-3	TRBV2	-	CASSPRGLSTDTQYF
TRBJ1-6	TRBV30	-	CAWREPRGTNSPLHF
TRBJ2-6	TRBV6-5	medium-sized	CASRPGPSSGANVLTF
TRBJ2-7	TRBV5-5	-	CASSLGNSTGTYEQYF
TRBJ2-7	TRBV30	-	CAWSRGGYEQYF
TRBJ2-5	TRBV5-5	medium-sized	CASSLEETQYF
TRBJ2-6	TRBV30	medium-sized	CAWSGEEGARSGANVLTF
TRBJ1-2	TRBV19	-	CASTLGGVRNGYTF
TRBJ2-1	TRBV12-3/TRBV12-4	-	CASSLHEEQFF
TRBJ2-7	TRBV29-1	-	CSAIAGGPGSYEQYF
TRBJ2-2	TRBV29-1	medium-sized	CSVEELAGGPTGELFF
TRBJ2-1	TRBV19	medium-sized	CASSILASGYNEQFF
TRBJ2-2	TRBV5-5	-	CASSSRGAGETGELFF
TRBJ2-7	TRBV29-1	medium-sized	CSVRLAAYEQYF
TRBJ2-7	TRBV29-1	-	CSAGTSGTPREQYF
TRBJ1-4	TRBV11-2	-	CASSLAGDSGEKLFF
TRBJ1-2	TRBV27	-	CASSPVPGQGSHGYTF
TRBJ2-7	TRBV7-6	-	CASSSAGGVSEQYF
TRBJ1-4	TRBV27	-	CASSRRTVSANEKLFF
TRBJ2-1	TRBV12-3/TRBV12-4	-	CASSQYRDSYNEQFF